The T cell receptor beta chain described here comes from a study of blood T cell repertoires in COVID-19. Study background: Specimens from acute and convalescent COVID-19 originated in the United States, Italy and Spain.

V shed 5 bases, J shed 6 bases, and the junction held 4 bases outside the gene matches. The V gene's germline CDR1 is SGHNT and CDR2 YENEEA. The CDR3 extends over 13 amino acids. As handled by the study authors: Estimation of nucleated cell counts was performed using reference gene primer amplification. The repertoire was sequenced with immunoSEQ multiplex PCR; TCRdb's copy has only in-frame clones and lacks some. That table gives V, J and clone size, and the DNA gave D and trimming. The table includes about 270,000 clones, 70% to 90% detected once. The receptor was isolated from a woman younger than 45 who had recovered from COVID-19. The V gene is TRBV11-3, the J gene TRBJ1-1; TRBD1 matches at 9 bases. The sample was PBMCs or T cells enriched from blood (not recorded which). The CDR3 sequence: CASSRDRVAEAFF. The CDR3 DNA follows: TGTGCCAGCAGCCGGGACAGGGTAGCTGAAGCTTTCTTT.